This T cell receptor (beta chain) was observed in a study of T cells in Graves' hyperthyroidism and ophthalmopathy. RNA transcripts served as the template for amplifying TCR beta CDR3 regions. The HTBI primer set was used in a first-round RT-PCR of the TCR CDR3. A single record per CDR3 protein comes from TCRdb applying MiXCR to the multiplex PCR reads. This repertoire shows fewer than 800,000 distinct CDR3 sequences, about 17% found once; its top ten account for roughly 8%. Overall study findings and caveats: Most thyroid clonotypes that were expanded above 0.001 also turned up in blood.

Graves' hyperthyroidism showing no ophthalmopathy progression within 18 months was considered stable. Clinicians diagnosed patients from clinical symptoms, serum thyroxine and TRAb, thyroid ultrasound and orbital computed tomography. The PBMCs were taken from roughly 10 ml of fresh peripheral blood. The CDR3 length is 14 residues. Trimming left V 6 bases short and J 5 bases short, with 15 bases between. CDR1 and CDR2 from the germline V gene are SGDLS and YYNGEE. This clonotype was seen only a few times. Its antigen is unknown. The sample was blood. V and J are TRBV9 and TRBJ2-1; D is undetermined. The origin of this receptor is a young man with Graves' hyperthyroidism. The DNA of the CDR3 is TGTGCCAGCAACGGCATAGAAGAGGACAATGAGCAGTTCTTC. Translated: CASNGIEEDNEQFF.